The 15 T cell receptor beta chains presented below share a single source sample, sequenced in a study of blood T cell repertoires in COVID-19. The table came from immunoSEQ multiplex PCR; TCRdb's copy has only in-frame clones and leaves some out. Of about 160,000 clones in the sample, approximately 86% were seen once. The sample consisted of peripheral blood. The receptors derive from a woman in her forties with COVID-19, enrolled during active disease.

This clone turned up a few times. The chain combines TRBV25-1 with TRBJ1-1, with 7 positions matching TRBD1. With 5 bases clipped from V and 0 bases from J, the junction kept 9 bases outside the gene matches. The CDR3 contains 16 residues. Germline V gene sequence: CDR1 MGHDK, CDR2 SYGVNS. The CDR3 loop reads CASSSPTGNMNTEAFF. The CDR3 nucleotides read TGTGCCAGCAGTTCGCCGACAGGGAACATGAACACTGAAGCTTTCTTT. The full variable domain, with the rest looked up from reference TRBV25-1 and TRBJ1-1, is EADIYQTPRYLVIGTGKKITLECSQTMGHDKMYWYQQDPGMELHLIHYSYGVNSTEKGDLSSESTVSRIRTEHFPLTLESARPSHTSQYLCASSSPTGNMNTEAFFGQGTRLTVV.

This clone has just a few counts. DNA for the CDR3: TGTGCCAGCAGCTTCGCTATTCGCTCCGAGCAGTTCTTC. As protein: CASSFAIRSEQFF. V gene TRBV11-2 combines with J gene TRBJ2-1; D is unresolved. The CDR3 loop spans 13 amino acids. The V end lost 3 bases, the J end lost 10 bases, and 13 bases lay between the germline ends. CDR1 and CDR2 (germline): SGHAT, FQNNGV.

V gene TRBV28 combines with J gene TRBJ1-4, with D possibly matching TRBD1 (6 bases). CDR3 length: 15 amino acids. Germline CDR1 MDHEN, CDR2 SYDVKM. Trimming left V 5 bases short and J 0 bases short, with 10 bases between. The CDR3 region is CASSNTGSTNEKLFF. CDR3 sequence (DNA): TGTGCCAGCAGTAACACAGGGTCAACTAATGAAAAACTGTTTTTT.

This clone has only one observation. The V gene is TRBV5-4, the J gene TRBJ2-5; 8 nucleotides align to TRBD2. The V gene end was trimmed by 4 bases and the J gene end by 13 bases; junction bases not matched to a gene: 15. The CDR3 consists of 14 residues. Germline V gene data show CDR1 as SGHNT and CDR2 as YYREEE (reference sequence). CDR3 DNA sequence: TGTGCCAGCAGCAGCGGGGGATGGGGGACTTCGAGGTACTTC. It codes for CASSSGGWGTSRYF.

As DNA, the CDR3 is TGTGCCAGCACGCCCACTGACAGGTCCCAAGAGACCCAGTACTTC. Translation gives CASTPTDRSQETQYF. The chain recombines TRBV28 with TRBJ2-5; tentatively, D is TRBD1 (6 bases). The CDR3 sequence is 15 residues long. The V end was cut by 7 bases, the J end by 1 base, with 16 bases between. Germline V lookup: CDR1 MDHEN, CDR2 SYDVKM.

The chain links TRBV4-1 to TRBJ2-5; D is undetermined. The CDR3 runs 14 residues. CDR1 is MGHRA, CDR2 YSYEKL, per germline. The V end lost 4 bases, the J end lost 5 bases, and 14 bases lay between the germline ends. As DNA, the CDR3 is TGCGCCAGCAGCCCCGGCTGGCCGGAGGAGACCCAGTACTTC. It specifies CASSPGWPEETQYF.

The sample holds one count of this clone. The genes are TRBV30 and TRBJ2-7; tentatively, D is TRBD1 (6 bases). This CDR3 has 11 residues. The germline V and J ends were trimmed by 5 bases and 3 bases, with 8 bases remaining between them. Per the germline V gene, CDR1 is GTSNPN and CDR2 is SVGIG (reference sequence). The CDR3 protein is CAWEGGYEQYF. The DNA for the CDR3 is TGTGCCTGGGAAGGGGGCTACGAGCAGTACTTC.

The V call is TRBV12-3 or TRBV12-4, the J call TRBJ2-1, with a tentative D call TRBD1 (6 bases). This CDR3 spans 12 amino acids. The V and J ends lost 9 bases and 5 bases respectively, with 11 bases between them. This CDR3 reads CASRTVNNEQFF. CDR3 bases: TGTGCCAGTCGGACAGTTAACAATGAGCAGTTCTTC.

The rearrangement uses TRBV19 and TRBJ2-3; TRBD1 aligns across 7 bases. Germline V gene lookup returns CDR1 LNHDA and CDR2 SQIVND (reference sequence). With 3 bases clipped from V and 3 bases from J, the junction kept 0 bases outside the gene matches. CDR3 size: 13 residues. The CDR3 sequence: CASSIRGTDTQYF. Here the CDR3 DNA reads TGTGCCAGTAGTATCAGGGGGACAGATACGCAGTATTTT.

The chain links TRBV27 to TRBJ2-7, with TRBD1 identical over 7 bases. The CDR3 runs to 15 residues. J gave up 4 bases and V 3 bases, and 9 bases lay outside the gene matches. Germline CDR1 is MNHEY and CDR2 is SMNVEV (reference sequence). The CDR3 protein is CASSLALGTEYEQYF. The CDR3 DNA follows: TGTGCCAGCAGTTTGGCTCTCGGGACAGAGTACGAGCAGTACTTC.

V is TRBV7-8 and J is TRBJ2-3, with D perhaps TRBD1 (6 bases). The V and J ends lost 1 base and 2 bases respectively, with 10 bases between them. The CDR3 has 15 residues. The germline gives CDR1 SGHVS, CDR2 FQNEAQ. The CDR3 loop reads CASSLGTVDTDTQYF. In DNA, the CDR3 is TGTGCCAGCAGCTTAGGGACAGTGGACACAGATACGCAGTATTTT.

V is TRBV19 and J is TRBJ1-2; TRBD1 might be the D (5 bases). This CDR3 is 12 amino acids long. Germline assignment: CDR1 LNHDA and CDR2 SQIVND (reference sequence). Trimming removed 3 bases at V and 7 bases at J, with 9 bases between. The CDR3 spells CASSISGGGYTF. DNA for the CDR3: TGTGCCAGTAGTATTTCGGGGGGTGGCTACACCTTC.

V gene TRBV19 combines with J gene TRBJ2-1, with no clear D. Between the trimmed V and J ends, which lost 1 base and 6 bases, there was a span of 7 bases. This CDR3 region has 13 residues. Per germline, CDR1 LNHDA and CDR2 SQIVND (reference sequence). In DNA, the CDR3 is TGTGCCAGTAGTATAGCGGTCTTCAATGAGCAGTTCTTC. Translation: CASSIAVFNEQFF.

This chain joins TRBV7-9 and TRBJ2-2; no reliable D call. Trimming shortened V by 2 bases and J by 3 bases, and 10 bases separated the two germline ends. The CDR3 has 15 amino acids. Germline V gene lookup returns CDR1 SEHNR and CDR2 FQNEAQ (reference sequence). The CDR3 is CASSLQATDTGELFF. In DNA form, the CDR3 reads TGTGCCAGCAGCTTACAGGCTACAGACACCGGGGAGCTGTTTTTT. Filled out from reference TRBV7-9 and TRBJ2-2, the complete variable domain reads DTGVSQNPRHKITKRGQNVTFRCDPISEHNRLYWYRQTLGQGPEFLTYFQNEAQLEKSRLLSDRFSAERPKGSFSTLEIQRTEQGDSAMYLCASSLQATDTGELFFGEGSRLTVL.

This rearrangement joins TRBV5-6 to TRBJ1-6; 8 positions agree with TRBD1. CDR3 length: 15 amino acids. Per the germline V gene, CDR1 is SGHDT and CDR2 is YYEEEE. The V segment lost 4 bases and the J segment 7 bases; nucleotides outside the gene matches: 7. CDR3 in amino acids: CASSPDGQGNSPLHF. The CDR3 nucleotides read TGTGCCAGCAGCCCGGATGGACAGGGAAATTCACCCCTCCACTTT.